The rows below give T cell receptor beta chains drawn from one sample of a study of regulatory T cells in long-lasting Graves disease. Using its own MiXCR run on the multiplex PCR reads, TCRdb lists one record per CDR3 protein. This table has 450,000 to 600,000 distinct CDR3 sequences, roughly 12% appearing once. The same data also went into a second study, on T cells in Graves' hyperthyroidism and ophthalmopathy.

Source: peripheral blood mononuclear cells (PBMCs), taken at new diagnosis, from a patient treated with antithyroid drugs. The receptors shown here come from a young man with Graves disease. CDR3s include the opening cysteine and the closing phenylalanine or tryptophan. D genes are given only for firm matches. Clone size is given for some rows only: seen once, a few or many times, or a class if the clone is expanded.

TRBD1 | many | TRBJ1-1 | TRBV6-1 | CATRTGPLNTEAFF | TGTGCCACGAGGACAGGGCCACTAAACACTGAAGCTTTCTTT
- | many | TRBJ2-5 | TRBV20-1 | CSASEGPETQYF | TGCAGTGCTAGCGAGGGTCCAGAGACCCAGTACTTC
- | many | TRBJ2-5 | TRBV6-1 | CASMGRRVYQETQYF | TGTGCCAGCATGGGAAGGCGGGTGTACCAAGAGACCCAGTACTTC
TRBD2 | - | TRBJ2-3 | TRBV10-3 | CAIRSVAGDRSTDTQYF | TGTGCCATCAGGTCAGTAGCGGGCGACAGAAGCACAGATACGCAGTATTTT
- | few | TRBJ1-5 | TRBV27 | CASSDSRSQPQHF | TGTGCCAGCTCGGACAGCAGGAGTCAGCCCCAGCATTTT
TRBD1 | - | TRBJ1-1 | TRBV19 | CASKSQGPKTEAFF | TGTGCCAGTAAATCACAGGGGCCTAAAACTGAAGCTTTCTTT
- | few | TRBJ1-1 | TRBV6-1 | CASTPGSAGYAEAFF | TGTGCCAGCACCCCGGGGAGCGCGGGGTACGCTGAAGCTTTCTTT
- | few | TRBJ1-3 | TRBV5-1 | CASSPRAGAPGNTIYF | TGCGCCAGCAGCCCCAGGGCGGGGGCTCCTGGAAACACCATATATTTT
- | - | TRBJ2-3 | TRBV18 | CASSPPARAGTDTQYF | TGTGCCAGCTCACCACCGGCGCGGGCAGGCACAGATACGCAGTATTTT
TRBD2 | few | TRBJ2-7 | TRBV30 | CAWSPLRLAGAPYEQYF | TGTGCCTGGAGTCCCCTCCGACTAGCGGGAGCCCCCTACGAGCAGTACTTC
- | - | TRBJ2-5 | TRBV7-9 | CASSPSGIGPKETQYF | TGTGCCAGCAGCCCCAGCGGTATTGGACCTAAAGAGACCCAGTACTTC
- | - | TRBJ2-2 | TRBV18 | CASSPSAGELFF | TGTGCCAGCTCACCGTCCGCTGGGGAGCTGTTTTTT
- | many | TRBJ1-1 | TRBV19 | CASSPLTVNTEAFF | TGTGCCAGCAGTCCACTAACAGTGAACACTGAAGCTTTCTTT
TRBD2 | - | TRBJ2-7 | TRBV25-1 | CASSSPGLAGGYEQYF | TGTGCCAGCAGTTCCCCCGGACTAGCGGGAGGATACGAGCAGTACTTC
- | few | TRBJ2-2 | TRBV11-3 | CASSSTGRRFTGELFF | TGTGCCAGCAGCTCCACAGGGAGGCGATTTACCGGGGAGCTGTTTTTT
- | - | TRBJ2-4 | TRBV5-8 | CASSPVAAHKRNIQYF | TGTGCCAGCAGTCCCGTGGCAGCGCACAAAAGGAACATTCAGTACTTC
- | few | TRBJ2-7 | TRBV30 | CAWRGKRPEQYF | TGTGCCTGGAGGGGGAAGCGACCCGAGCAGTACTTC
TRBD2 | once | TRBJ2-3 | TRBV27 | CASGPLADTQYF | TGTGCCAGCGGCCCACTAGCGGATACGCAGTATTTT
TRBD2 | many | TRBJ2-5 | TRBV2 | CASSLLAADQETQYF | TGTGCCAGCAGCCTACTAGCGGCGGACCAAGAGACCCAGTACTTC
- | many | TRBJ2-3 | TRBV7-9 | CASSLPSSDTQYF | TGTGCCAGCAGCTTACCTAGCTCAGATACGCAGTATTTT
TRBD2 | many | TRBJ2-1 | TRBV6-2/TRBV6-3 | CASSYVLGTSGRAGFRVLEFF | TGTGCCAGCAGTTACGTCCTCGGTACTAGCGGGAGGGCCGGGTTCAGAGTTCTTGAGTTCTTC
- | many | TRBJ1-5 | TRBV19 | CASSSPGERDQPQHF | TGTGCCAGTAGTTCCCCGGGGGAGAGGGATCAGCCCCAGCATTTT
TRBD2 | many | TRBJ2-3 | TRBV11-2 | CASSLGASGPQYF | TGTGCCAGCAGCTTAGGGGCTAGCGGTCCGCAGTATTTT
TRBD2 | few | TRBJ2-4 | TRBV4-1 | CASSQAGLAGVAKNIQYF | TGCGCCAGCAGCCAAGCGGGACTAGCGGGAGTAGCCAAAAACATTCAGTACTTC
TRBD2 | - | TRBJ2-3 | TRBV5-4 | CASSAGAGGRTDTQYF | TGTGCCAGCAGCGCCGGAGCGGGAGGACGGACAGATACGCAGTATTTT
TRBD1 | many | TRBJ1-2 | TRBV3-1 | CASSRPGTGFGYTF | TGTGCCAGCAGCCGTCCCGGGACAGGTTTCGGCTACACCTTC
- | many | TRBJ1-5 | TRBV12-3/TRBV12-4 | CASSLGDTSNQPQHF | TGTGCCAGCAGTTTAGGGGACACGAGCAATCAGCCCCAGCATTTT
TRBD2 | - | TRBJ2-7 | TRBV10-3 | CAIASGTSGYEQYF | TGTGCCATCGCCTCGGGGACTAGCGGCTACGAGCAGTACTTC
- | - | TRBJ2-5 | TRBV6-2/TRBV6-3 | CASRSPPGVRVWDETQYF | TGTGCCAGCAGATCCCCCCCGGGAGTGAGGGTTTGGGACGAGACCCAGTACTTC
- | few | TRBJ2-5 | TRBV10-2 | CASSEPTRYQETQYF | TGCGCCAGCAGTGAGCCCACCCGTTACCAAGAGACCCAGTACTTC
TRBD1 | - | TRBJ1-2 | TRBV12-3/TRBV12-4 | CASSLGTGVDGYTF | TGTGCCAGCAGTTTAGGGACAGGGGTCGATGGCTACACCTTC
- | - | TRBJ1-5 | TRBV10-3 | CAISESEPQPQHF | TGTGCCATCAGTGAGTCTGAACCCCAGCCCCAGCATTTT
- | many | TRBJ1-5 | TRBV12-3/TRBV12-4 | CASSRTELRQPQHF | TGTGCCAGCAGTAGAACTGAACTGCGTCAGCCCCAGCATTTT
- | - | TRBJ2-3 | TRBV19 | CASGGTGLRDTQYF | TGTGCCAGTGGGGGGACTGGGCTTAGAGATACGCAGTATTTT
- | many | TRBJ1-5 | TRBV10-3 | CAISESSSNQPQHF | TGTGCCATCAGTGAGTCGTCCAGCAATCAGCCCCAGCATTTT
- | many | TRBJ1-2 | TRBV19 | CASSPTSEGIYGYTF | TGTGCCAGTAGCCCGACCTCTGAGGGAATCTATGGCTACACCTTC
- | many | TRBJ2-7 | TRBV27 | CASPHSVQYF | TGTGCCAGCCCTCATTCGGTGCAGTACTTC
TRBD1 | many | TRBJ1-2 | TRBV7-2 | CASSGQGAGGYTF | TGTGCCAGCAGCGGTCAGGGGGCGGGTGGCTACACCTTC
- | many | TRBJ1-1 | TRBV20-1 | CSARRMPNTEAFF | TGCAGTGCTAGGAGAATGCCGAACACTGAAGCTTTCTTT
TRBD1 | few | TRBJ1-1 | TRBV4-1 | CASSHKSQGGGREAFF | TGCGCCAGCAGCCATAAATCGCAGGGGGGGGGACGTGAAGCTTTCTTT
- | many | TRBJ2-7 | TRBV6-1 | CASRREDGAYEQYF | TGTGCCAGCAGAAGAGAGGACGGAGCCTACGAGCAGTACTTC
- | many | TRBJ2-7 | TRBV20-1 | CSARDLLRGSSYEQYF | TGCAGTGCTAGAGATCTTTTAAGGGGAAGCTCCTACGAGCAGTACTTC
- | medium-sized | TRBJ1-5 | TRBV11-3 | CASSRRDTNQPQHF | TGTGCCAGCAGCCGCCGGGACACCAATCAGCCCCAGCATTTT
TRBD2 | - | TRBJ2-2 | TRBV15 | CATSAPGTITGELFF | TGTGCCACCAGCGCCCCAGGGACTATCACCGGGGAGCTGTTTTTT
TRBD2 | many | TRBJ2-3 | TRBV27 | CASSFVSSGKDTQYF | TGTGCCAGCAGTTTTGTGTCTAGCGGGAAGGATACGCAGTATTTT
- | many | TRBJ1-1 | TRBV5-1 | CASNPGQKNTEAFF | TGCGCCAGCAATCCGGGACAAAAAAACACTGAAGCTTTCTTT
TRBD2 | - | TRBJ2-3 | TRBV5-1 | CASSGGWMGGSDTQYF | TGCGCCAGCAGCGGAGGCTGGATGGGGGGGTCGGATACGCAGTATTTT
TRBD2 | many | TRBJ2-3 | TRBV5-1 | CASSDRRDYSSTDTQYF | TGCGCCAGCAGCGACCGGAGGGACTACTCTAGCACAGATACGCAGTATTTT
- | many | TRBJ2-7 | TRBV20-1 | CSATGPERYEQYF | TGCAGTGCTACAGGGCCAGAGAGGTACGAGCAGTACTTC
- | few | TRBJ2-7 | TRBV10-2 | CASTEDAYEQYF | TGCGCCAGCACCGAAGACGCCTACGAGCAGTACTTC
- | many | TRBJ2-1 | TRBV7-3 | CASSSHSASYNEQFF | TGTGCCAGCAGCTCCCATAGCGCCTCCTACAATGAGCAGTTCTTC
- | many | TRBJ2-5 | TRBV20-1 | CSAPSFERWAF | TGCAGTGCCCCCTCCTTCGAGCGGTGGGCCTTC
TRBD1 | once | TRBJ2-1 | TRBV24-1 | CATSQGQGRREQFF | TGTGCCACCAGCCAGGGACAGGGAAGGCGTGAGCAGTTCTTC
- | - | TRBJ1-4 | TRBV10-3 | CAISESTGGGEKLFF | TGTGCCATCAGTGAGTCGACGGGGGGCGGTGAAAAACTGTTTTTT
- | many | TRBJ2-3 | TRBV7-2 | CASSSVGLDTQYF | TGTGCCAGCAGCTCCGTAGGGTTAGATACGCAGTATTTT